This T cell receptor beta chain is from a study of shared clonotypes between healthy human individuals. The CDR3 runs to 11 residues. Germline V gene sequence: CDR1 DFQATT, CDR2 SNEGSKA (reference sequence). In the case of this clone: One end of the junction fails to match germline, which may point to a read error.

Sequencing used immunoSEQ multiplex PCR; TCRdb keeps in-frame clones, though not all of them. The sample gives fewer than 500,000 clones, over 60% of which show up once; under 15% is in the top ten. The specimen was PBMCs. The clonotype comes from a middle-aged woman in good health. Some clones in this sample may be carry-over from other donors' samples. The chain recombines TRBV20-1 with TRBJ2-5, with D hard to call. Written as DNA, the CDR3 is TGCAGTGCTGGAGACCAAGAGACCCAGTACTTC. This sequence encodes CSAGDQETQYF.